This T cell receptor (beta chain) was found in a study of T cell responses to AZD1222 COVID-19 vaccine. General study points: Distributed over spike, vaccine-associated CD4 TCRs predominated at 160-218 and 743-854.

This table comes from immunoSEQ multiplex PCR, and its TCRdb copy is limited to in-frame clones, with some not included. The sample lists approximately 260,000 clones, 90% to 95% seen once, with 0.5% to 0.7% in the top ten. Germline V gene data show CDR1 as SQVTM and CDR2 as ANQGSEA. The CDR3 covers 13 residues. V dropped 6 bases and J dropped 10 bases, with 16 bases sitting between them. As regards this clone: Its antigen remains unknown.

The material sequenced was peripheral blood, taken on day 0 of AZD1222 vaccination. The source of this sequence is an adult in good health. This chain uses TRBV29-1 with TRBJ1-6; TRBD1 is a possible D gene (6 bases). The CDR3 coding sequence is TGCAGCGTCGGGACACGGGCAGGATCACCCCTCCACTTT. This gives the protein CSVGTRAGSPLHF.